The clone carrying this T cell receptor beta chain was counted many times. Its antigen remains unidentified. UMIs and a universal primer site were added when TCR cDNA was made by 5'RACE template switching. TCRdb reprocessed the 5' RACE reads via MiXCR and lists one record per CDR3 protein. The sample consists of over 100,000 distinct CDR3 sequences, approximately 8.4% of them appearing once. V shed 0 bases and J shed 3 bases, with 6 bases lying between them. The CDR3 has 12 residues. Germline lookup yields CDR1 GTSNPN and CDR2 SVGIG (reference sequence). This sample stems from a study of T cells after yellow fever vaccination. Study overall: SMART-Seq v4 Ultra Low Input served to prepare low-cell-number fractions. Findings of the study overall: Abundant clonotypes (contaminants from the bulk population) could be present in FACS-sorted repertoires.

This TCR derives from a man under 40 who received the YFV17D yellow fever vaccine. The specimen was CD8+ T cells sorted from PBMCs, collected 45 days after the yellow fever booster vaccination. The chain joins TRBV30 to TRBJ2-7; D is perhaps TRBD2 (5 bases). The CDR3 DNA reads TGTGCCTGGAGTGTAGCGGACTACGAGCAGTACTTC. Protein product: CAWSVADYEQYF.